This is a list of T cell receptor beta chains from one sample in a study of T cell responses to AZD1222 COVID-19 vaccine. Here immunoSEQ multiplex PCR was the method, and the copy in TCRdb shows in-frame clones only, minus some. Here the sample spans approximately 88,000 clones, about 88% being singletons. Material: peripheral blood, obtained 28 days after the second AZD1222 dose. Receptors originate from an adult who received the AZD1222 COVID-19 vaccine. CDR3s include the opening cysteine and the closing phenylalanine or tryptophan. The D gene is left open where the match is weak. Part of the rows lack a size; the others show once, few, many or a class for expanded clones.

>TRBD2|TRBV19|TRBJ2-1|.
TGTGCCAGTAGTATTGTCACTAGCGGAAATAACAATGAGCAGTTCTTC
CASSIVTSGNNNEQFF
>TRBD1|TRBV12-3/TRBV12-4|TRBJ1-2|.
TGTGCCAGCAGTCTTGGGACAGGGTACGGCTACACCTTC
CASSLGTGYGYTF
>.|TRBV2|TRBJ2-5|.
TGTGCCAGCAGTGAGTCCCAGTCGACCCAGTACTTC
CASSESQSTQYF
>.|TRBV18|TRBJ2-2|.
TGTGCCAGCTCACCACCCCTCATCCCCCGGGAGCTGTTTTTT
CASSPPLIPRELFF
>TRBD1|TRBV3-1/TRBV3-2|TRBJ1-1|once
TGTGCCAGCAGCGACAGGGGGCGAGCTTTCTTT
CASSDRGRAFF
>.|TRBV6-1|TRBJ1-3|.
TGTGCCAGCAGTGAGGTCTTAGGAAACACCATATATTTT
CASSEVLGNTIYF
>.|TRBV3-1/TRBV3-2|TRBJ1-4|.
TGTGCCAGCAGCCAAGTGGCAGGTCAAGAAAAACTGTTTTTT
CASSQVAGQEKLFF
>TRBD2|TRBV2|TRBJ2-3|.
TGTGCCAGCAGGGGCGGGGGGGTAACAGATACGCAGTATTTT
CASRGGGVTDTQYF
>.|TRBV5-5|TRBJ2-5|.
TGTGCCAGCAGCTTCCCGGCTGCCCAAGAGACCCAGTACTTC
CASSFPAAQETQYF
>.|TRBV27|TRBJ2-5|.
TGTGCCAGCAGTCCCCTAGAGGGGTTGAAGACCCAGTACTTC
CASSPLEGLKTQYF
>.|TRBV4-1|TRBJ2-1|.
TGCGCCAGCAGCCCCTCCGAGATGGGGTACAATGAGCAGTTCTTC
CASSPSEMGYNEQFF
>TRBD2|TRBV4-1|TRBJ2-1|.
TGCGCCAGCAGCCCCTCCGGGGTGGGGGGGTACAATGAGCAGTTCTTC
CASSPSGVGGYNEQFF
>.|TRBV27|TRBJ2-7|.
TGTGCCAGCAATCCACTAGGTTTCAACGAGCAGTACTTC
CASNPLGFNEQYF
>TRBD1|TRBV5-1|TRBJ2-5|.
TGCGCCAGCAGCGTAGGGACAGCAAGAGACCCCCAGTACTTC
CASSVGTARDPQYF
>.|TRBV9|TRBJ1-2|once
TGTGCCAGCAGCGTCCCAGGGAACTATGGCTACACCTTC
CASSVPGNYGYTF
>.|TRBV18|TRBJ2-1|.
TGTGCCAGCTCACCACTGTGGGCGAATGAGCAGTTCTTC
CASSPLWANEQFF
>TRBD2|TRBV9|TRBJ2-1|.
TGTGCCAGCAGCCATAGCGGGGGGGAGTACAATGAGCAGTTCTTC
CASSHSGGEYNEQFF
>.|TRBV19|TRBJ2-2|.
TGTGCCAGTAGTATGCAAGGGGCCAACACCGGGGAGCTGTTTTTT
CASSMQGANTGELFF
>TRBD1|TRBV6-6|TRBJ2-3|few
TGTGCCAGCACCCCGGGACAGCTCACAGATACGCAGTATTTT
CASTPGQLTDTQYF
>TRBD1|TRBV18|TRBJ1-1|.
TGTGCCAGCTCACCACGGGACAGGGGGCGATTCACTGAAGCTTTCTTT
CASSPRDRGRFTEAFF
>TRBD1|TRBV5-6|TRBJ1-2|.
TGTGCCAGCACCCGGAGACAGGGTGATGGCTACACCTTC
CASTRRQGDGYTF
>.|TRBV3-1/TRBV3-2|TRBJ1-6|once
TGTGCCAGCAATCGAGGGGGCTCCTATAATTCACCCCTCCACTTT
CASNRGGSYNSPLHF
>.|TRBV7-2|TRBJ1-2|.
TGTGCCAGCAGCTTAGCGCGAGGAGTAAACTATGGCTACACCTTC
CASSLARGVNYGYTF
>.|TRBV10-2|TRBJ1-6|few
TGCGCCAGCAGGGGTGGGCAGGGGTGGAATTCACCCCTCCACTTT
CASRGGQGWNSPLHF
>.|TRBV6-5|TRBJ1-1|.
TGTGCCAGCAGTTACAGGGCAGGAGGCACTGAAGCTTTCTTT
CASSYRAGGTEAFF
>.|TRBV5-1|TRBJ2-1|.
TGCGCCAGCGCCCGGCAGGGCTCCTACAATGAGCAGTTCTTC
CASARQGSYNEQFF
>TRBD2|TRBV19|TRBJ2-1|.
TGTGCCAGTAGTATAGTAGGACTAGCGGGGATGGATGAGCAGTTCTTC
CASSIVGLAGMDEQFF
>.|TRBV19|TRBJ1-5|.
TGTGCCAGTAGTAGCGGACAGTACAATCAGCCCCAGCATTTT
CASSSGQYNQPQHF
>TRBD1|TRBV10-2|TRBJ2-6|.
TGCGCCAGCACGAGACAGGGAGCCGCTGGGGCCAACGTCCTGACTTTC
CASTRQGAAGANVLTF
>.|TRBV19|TRBJ1-3|.
TGTGCCAGCGGCCGGGCCTCAACCACTAATGCTGGAAACACCATATATTTT
CASGRASTTNAGNTIYF
>.|TRBV3-1/TRBV3-2|TRBJ1-5|.
TGTGCCAGCAGCCAACTCGATCAGCCCCAGCATTTT
CASSQLDQPQHF
>.|TRBV4-1|TRBJ1-6|.
TGCGCCAGCAGCCAAGATTCAACGGGCAGGGGAAATTCACCCCTCCACTTT
CASSQDSTGRGNSPLHF
>.|TRBV11-2|TRBJ1-3|.
TGTGCCAGCAGCCTACAGGGTTACTCTGGAAACACCATATATTTT
CASSLQGYSGNTIYF
>.|TRBV18|TRBJ1-1|.
TGTGCCAGCTCACCACCGGGGAGGGTCGGAGGGATTTTTGGCACTGAAGCTTTCTTT
CASSPPGRVGGIFGTEAFF
>TRBD1|TRBV3-1/TRBV3-2|TRBJ2-7|.
TGTGCCAGCAGCCAAGGTTGGACAGGGGGCCGGTACGAGCAGTACTTC
CASSQGWTGGRYEQYF
>.|TRBV11-2|TRBJ1-2|few
TGTGCCAGCAGCCGTGCCAGGAGCGTAGGCGGCTACACCTTC
CASSRARSVGGYTF
>.|TRBV7-6|TRBJ2-6|.
TGTGCCAGCAGCTTAAGTAACTCTGGGGCCAACGTCCTGACTTTC
CASSLSNSGANVLTF
>TRBD1|TRBV6-5|TRBJ1-6|.
TGTGCCAGCAGTCGGGACAGGCCTGTAGTTTGGCTCCACTTT
CASSRDRPVVWLHF
>TRBD1|TRBV3-1/TRBV3-2|TRBJ1-3|.
TGTGCCAGCAGCAGGACAGGGAGGAACACCATATATTTT
CASSRTGRNTIYF